This T cell receptor (beta chain) was identified in a study of T-cell memory formation after mild COVID-19. The germline gives CDR1 MDHEN, CDR2 SYDVKM. The CDR3 loop spans 17 amino acids. Trimming took 2 bases from V and 2 from J; bases not matched to a gene: 7. TCRdb re-called the 5' RACE reads with MiXCR, one entry per CDR3 protein. The data hold a few hundred thousand distinct CDR3 sequences, with roughly 9.4% observed a single time. This clonotype appeared a few times. This sequence originates from a man younger than 35 who had mild COVID-19 (a few samples of this study predate the infection). Cell type and time point are not known. What was sequenced was PBMCs or a T cell subset sorted from them (not recorded which). This chain connects TRBV28 to TRBJ2-1; 9 nucleotides align to TRBD2. The CDR3 sequence is CASSLSRRGGTYNEQFF. CDR3 sequence (DNA): TGTGCCAGCAGTTTAAGCCGGCGGGGGGGCACCTACAATGAGCAGTTCTTC.